Presented here are 6 T cell receptor beta chains from one specimen sequenced in a study of Ad26.COV2.S vaccination and SARS-CoV-2 variants. As to treatment: around 19 received Ad26.COV2.S at low or high dose, single or two shots; about five received placebo; per-sample allocation not given. Collection of the samples took place on day 63 after the first injection of vaccine or placebo. Measured with immunoSEQ multiplex PCR; TCRdb has only the in-frame clones, and not every one. The sample has about 350,000 clones, roughly 91% seen once; the top ten hold around 5%. This material consisted of peripheral blood, taken in a trial of Ad26.COV2.S vaccine versus placebo. The source of these receptors is a person aged 18-65 years who received the Ad26.COV2.S COVID-19 vaccine or a placebo.

This clone was seen a few times. This chain joins TRBV27 and TRBJ2-2; no clear D gene. Germline CDR1 reads MNHEY; CDR2 reads SMNVEV (reference sequence). Trimming removed 5 bases at V and 3 bases at J, with 7 bases between. CDR3 length: 13 residues. The CDR3 nucleotides read TGTGCCAGCAGTCTCGACTACACCGGGGAGCTGTTTTTT. This translates into CASSLDYTGELFF.

The gene calls are TRBV6-6 and TRBJ1-6; tentative D call: TRBD1 (5 bases). The germline V gene has CDR1 MNHNY and CDR2 SVGAGI (reference sequence). The ends were cut back, 4 bases at V and 5 bases at J, with 9 bases in the middle. The CDR3 totals 14 residues. The CDR3 region has the DNA TGTGCCAGCAGTTCAAGGGGTGATAATTCACCCCTCCACTTT. It encodes CASSSRGDNSPLHF.

The chain uses TRBV10-3 and TRBJ1-4; D possibly corresponds to TRBD1 (6 bases). Trimming removed 0 bases at V and 3 bases at J, with 8 bases between. The CDR3 loop spans 15 amino acids. In germline, CDR1 is ENHRY, CDR2 SYGVKD. In DNA form, the CDR3 reads TGTGCCATCAGTGAGTCGGACAGACCTAATGAAAAACTGTTTTTT. It codes for CAISESDRPNEKLFF.

V gene TRBV5-6 combines with J gene TRBJ2-7; D remains ambiguous. Between the trimmed V and J ends, which lost 1 base and 5 bases, there was a span of 7 bases. The CDR3 sequence is 12 residues long. Looked up from germline, CDR1 is SGHDT and CDR2 is YYEEEE. CDR3 loop: CASSLKLNEQYF. CDR3 sequence (DNA): TGTGCCAGCAGCTTGAAGCTCAACGAGCAGTACTTC.

This clone was counted between two and nine times. The chain combines TRBV29-1 with TRBJ1-2, with a weak D call TRBD1 (5 bases). Trimming shortened V by 4 bases and J by 6 bases, and 9 bases separated the two germline ends. Germline values: CDR1 SQVTM, CDR2 ANQGSEA. This CDR3 is 11 amino acids long. This CDR3 is CSVAGSDGYTF. CDR3 sequence (DNA): TGCAGCGTTGCAGGGAGTGATGGCTACACCTTC.

The chain uses TRBV7-2 and TRBJ1-5; D is perhaps TRBD1 (5 bases). Germline assignment: CDR1 SGHTA and CDR2 FQGNSA. V lost 2 bases, J lost 8 bases, and 10 bases lay in between. CDR3 length: 13 residues. CDR3 bases: TGTGCCAGCAGCTTATGGGGGTCGGAGCCCCAGCATTTT. This sequence encodes CASSLWGSEPQHF.